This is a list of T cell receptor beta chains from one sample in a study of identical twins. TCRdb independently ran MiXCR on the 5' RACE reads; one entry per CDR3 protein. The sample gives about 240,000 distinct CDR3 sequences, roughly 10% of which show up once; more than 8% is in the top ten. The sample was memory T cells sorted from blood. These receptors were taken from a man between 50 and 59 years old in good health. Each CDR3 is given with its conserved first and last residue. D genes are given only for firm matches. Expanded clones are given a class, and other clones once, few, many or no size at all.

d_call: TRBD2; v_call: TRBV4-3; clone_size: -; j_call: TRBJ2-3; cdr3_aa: CASSQDRAGEEAQYF; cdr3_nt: TGCGCCAGCAGCCAAGATCGGGCGGGAGAGGAGGCGCAGTATTTT
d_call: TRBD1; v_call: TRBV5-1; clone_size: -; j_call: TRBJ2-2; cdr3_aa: CASSRGQAEPGELFF; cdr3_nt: TGCGCCAGCAGCCGTGGACAGGCTGAGCCCGGGGAGCTGTTTTTT
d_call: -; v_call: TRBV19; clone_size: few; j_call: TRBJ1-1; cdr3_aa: CASRMAVNTEAFF; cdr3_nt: TGTGCCAGTAGGATGGCCGTGAACACTGAAGCTTTCTTT
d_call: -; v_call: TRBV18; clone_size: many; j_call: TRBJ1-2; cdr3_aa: CASSPDSLGYTF; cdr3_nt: TGTGCCAGCTCACCGGACAGTTTAGGCTACACCTTC
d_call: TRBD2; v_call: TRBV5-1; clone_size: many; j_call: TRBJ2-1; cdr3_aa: CASSPGGRGGRNEQFF; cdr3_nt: TGCGCCAGCAGCCCCGGTGGGCGGGGGGGCCGGAATGAGCAGTTCTTC
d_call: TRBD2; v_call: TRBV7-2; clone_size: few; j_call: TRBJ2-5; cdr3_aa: CASSLYAGVGETQYF; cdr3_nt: TGTGCCAGCAGCTTATACGCGGGGGTGGGGGAGACCCAGTACTTC
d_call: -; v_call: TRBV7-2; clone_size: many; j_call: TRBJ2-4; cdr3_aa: CASSSYDLAKNIQYF; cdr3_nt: TGTGCCAGCAGTTCCTACGATCTAGCCAAAAACATTCAGTACTTC
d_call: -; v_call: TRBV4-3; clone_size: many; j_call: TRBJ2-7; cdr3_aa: CASSRALGGGYEQYF; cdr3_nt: TGCGCCAGCAGCCGAGCATTAGGAGGTGGGTACGAGCAGTACTTC
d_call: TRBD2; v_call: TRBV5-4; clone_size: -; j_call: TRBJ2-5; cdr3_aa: CASSSVSGRRSGTQYF; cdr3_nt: TGTGCCAGCAGCTCGGTTAGCGGGAGGCGATCGGGGACCCAGTACTTC
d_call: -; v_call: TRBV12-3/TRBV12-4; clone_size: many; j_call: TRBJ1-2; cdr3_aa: CASSLEVTVYGYTF; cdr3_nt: TGTGCCAGCAGTTTAGAGGTGACAGTCTATGGCTACACCTTC
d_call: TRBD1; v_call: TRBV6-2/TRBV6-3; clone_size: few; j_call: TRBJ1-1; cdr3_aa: CASSPTGTGADRGMNTEAFF; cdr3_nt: TGTGCCAGCAGTCCAACCGGGACAGGGGCAGATCGAGGCATGAACACTGAAGCTTTCTTT
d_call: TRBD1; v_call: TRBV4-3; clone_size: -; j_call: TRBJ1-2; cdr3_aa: CASSQVHRGYYGYTF; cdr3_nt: TGCGCCAGCAGCCAAGTGCACAGGGGATACTATGGCTACACCTTC
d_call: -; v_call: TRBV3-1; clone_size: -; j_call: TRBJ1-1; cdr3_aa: CASSQEGEGIGWEAFF; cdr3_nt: TGTGCCAGCAGCCAAGAGGGCGAGGGAATTGGATGGGAAGCTTTCTTT
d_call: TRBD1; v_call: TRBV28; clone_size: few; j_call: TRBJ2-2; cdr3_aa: CASSDRGRTGELFF; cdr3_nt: TGTGCCAGCAGTGACAGGGGGCGCACCGGGGAGCTGTTTTTT
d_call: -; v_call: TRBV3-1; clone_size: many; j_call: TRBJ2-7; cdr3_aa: CASSQRPTYEQYF; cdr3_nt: TGTGCCAGCAGCCAAAGACCGACCTACGAGCAGTACTTC
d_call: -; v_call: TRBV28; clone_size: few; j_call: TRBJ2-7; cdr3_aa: CASSLPTVPYEQYF; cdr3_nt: TGTGCCAGCAGCCTGCCCACAGTCCCCTACGAGCAGTACTTC
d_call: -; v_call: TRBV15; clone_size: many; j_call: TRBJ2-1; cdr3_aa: CATSRGFAYNEQFF; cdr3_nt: TGTGCCACCAGCAGAGGGTTCGCCTACAATGAGCAGTTCTTC
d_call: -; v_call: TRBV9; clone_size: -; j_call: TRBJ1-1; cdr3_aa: CASSAGDSQANTEAFF; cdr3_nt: TGTGCCAGCAGCGCGGGGGATTCTCAGGCCAACACTGAAGCTTTCTTT
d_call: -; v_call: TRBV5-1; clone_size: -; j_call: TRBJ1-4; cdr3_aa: CASSSRLLSPDEKLFF; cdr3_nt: TGCGCCAGCAGCTCCAGATTACTTTCCCCCGATGAAAAACTGTTTTTT
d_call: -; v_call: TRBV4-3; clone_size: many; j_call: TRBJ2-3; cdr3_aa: CASSQDLFPPKQYF; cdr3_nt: TGCGCCAGCAGCCAAGATCTTTTCCCCCCCAAGCAGTATTTT
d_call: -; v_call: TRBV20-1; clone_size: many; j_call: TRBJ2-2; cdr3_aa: CSARAWAYGEDLGELFF; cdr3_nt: TGCAGTGCTAGAGCCTGGGCCTACGGGGAGGACCTGGGGGAGCTGTTTTTT
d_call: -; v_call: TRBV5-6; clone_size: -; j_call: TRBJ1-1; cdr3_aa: CASSLSFGVNTEAFF; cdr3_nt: TGTGCCAGCAGCTTGAGCTTTGGGGTAAACACTGAAGCTTTCTTT
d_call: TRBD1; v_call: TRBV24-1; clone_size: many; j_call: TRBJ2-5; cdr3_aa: CATSEATGQETQYF; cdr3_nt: TGTGCCACCAGTGAGGCGACAGGGCAAGAGACCCAGTACTTC
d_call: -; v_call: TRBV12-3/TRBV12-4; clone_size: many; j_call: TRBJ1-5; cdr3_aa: CASSLAPRIQPQHF; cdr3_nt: TGTGCCAGCAGTTTAGCGCCCAGGATTCAGCCCCAGCATTTT
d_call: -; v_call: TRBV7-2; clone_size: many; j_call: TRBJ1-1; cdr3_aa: CASSFTRVGTEAFF; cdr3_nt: TGTGCCAGCAGCTTTACAAGGGTAGGCACTGAAGCTTTCTTT
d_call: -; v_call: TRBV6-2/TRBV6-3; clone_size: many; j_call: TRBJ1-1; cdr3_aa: CASSSPREGEAFF; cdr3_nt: TGTGCCAGCAGTTCCCCCCGAGAAGGTGAAGCTTTCTTT
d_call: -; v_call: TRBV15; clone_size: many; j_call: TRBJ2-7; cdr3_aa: CATSRETGRYEQYF; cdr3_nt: TGTGCCACCAGCAGAGAGACAGGGAGGTACGAGCAGTACTTC
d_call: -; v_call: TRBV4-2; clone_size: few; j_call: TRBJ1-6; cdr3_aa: CASSPQVGGSYNSPLHF; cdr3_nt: TGTGCCAGCAGCCCCCAGGTAGGGGGCTCCTATAATTCACCCCTCCACTTT
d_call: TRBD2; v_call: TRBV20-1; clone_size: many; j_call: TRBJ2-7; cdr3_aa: CSATGTSGRVSYEQYF; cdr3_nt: TGCAGTGCTACCGGGACTAGCGGGAGGGTCTCCTACGAGCAGTACTTC
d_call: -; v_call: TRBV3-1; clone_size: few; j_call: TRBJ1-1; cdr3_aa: CASSQGFRRTEAFF; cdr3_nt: TGTGCCAGCAGCCAAGGGTTCAGAAGGACTGAAGCTTTCTTT
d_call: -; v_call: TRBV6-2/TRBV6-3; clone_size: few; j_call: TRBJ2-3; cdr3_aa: CASTVRRTDTQYF; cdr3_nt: TGTGCCAGCACCGTACGGCGCACAGATACGCAGTATTTT
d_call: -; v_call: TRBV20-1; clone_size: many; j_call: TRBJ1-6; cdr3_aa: CSARAQGGGPLHF; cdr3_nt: TGCAGTGCTAGAGCGCAGGGTGGAGGACCCCTCCACTTT
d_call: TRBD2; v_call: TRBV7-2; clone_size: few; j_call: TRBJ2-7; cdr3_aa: CASSSSGSENEQYF; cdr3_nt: TGTGCCAGCTCGAGTAGCGGGAGCGAAAACGAGCAGTACTTC
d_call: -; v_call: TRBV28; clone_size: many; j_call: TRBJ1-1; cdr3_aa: CASSLSPRRDTEAFF; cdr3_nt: TGTGCCAGCAGTTTATCACCCCGGCGCGACACTGAAGCTTTCTTT
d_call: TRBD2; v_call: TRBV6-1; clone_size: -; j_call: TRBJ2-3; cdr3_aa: CASSVGGTSTDTQYF; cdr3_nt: TGTGCCAGCAGTGTCGGGGGGACTAGCACAGATACGCAGTATTTT
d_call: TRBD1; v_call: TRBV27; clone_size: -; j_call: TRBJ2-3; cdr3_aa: CASSSWTGFSSTDTQYF; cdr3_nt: TGTGCCAGCAGTTCTTGGACAGGGTTCTCGAGCACAGATACGCAGTATTTT
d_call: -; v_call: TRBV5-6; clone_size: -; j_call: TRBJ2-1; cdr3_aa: CASAGRSSYNEQFF; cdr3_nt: TGTGCCAGCGCTGGGCGTAGCTCCTACAATGAGCAGTTCTTC
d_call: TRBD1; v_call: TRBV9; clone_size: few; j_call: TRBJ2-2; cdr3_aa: CASSVTGQLAGELFF; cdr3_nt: TGTGCCAGCAGCGTTACGGGACAGCTAGCCGGGGAGCTGTTTTTT
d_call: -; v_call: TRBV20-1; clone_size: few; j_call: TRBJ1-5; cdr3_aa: CSAIRGRDQPQHF; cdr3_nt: TGCAGTGCTATCCGCGGTCGGGATCAGCCCCAGCATTTT
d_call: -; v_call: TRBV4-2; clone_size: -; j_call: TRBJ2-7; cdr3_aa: CASSQDNSYEQYF; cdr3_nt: TGTGCCAGCAGCCAAGATAACTCCTACGAGCAGTACTTC
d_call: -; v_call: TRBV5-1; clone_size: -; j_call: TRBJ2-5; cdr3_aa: CASSGGDSGETQYF; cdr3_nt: TGCGCCAGCAGCGGAGGGGACAGCGGGGAGACCCAGTACTTC
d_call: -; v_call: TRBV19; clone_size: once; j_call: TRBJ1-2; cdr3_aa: CASSMQLNYGYTF; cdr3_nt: TGTGCCAGTAGTATGCAGTTGAACTATGGCTACACCTTC
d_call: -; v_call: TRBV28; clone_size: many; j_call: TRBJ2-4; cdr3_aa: CASSLGGGGNIQYF; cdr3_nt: TGTGCCAGCAGTTTGGGAGGGGGCGGGAACATTCAGTACTTC
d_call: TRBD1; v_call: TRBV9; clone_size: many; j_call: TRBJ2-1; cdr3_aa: CASSGTGRYNEQFF; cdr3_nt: TGTGCCAGCAGCGGGACAGGGCGGTACAATGAGCAGTTCTTC
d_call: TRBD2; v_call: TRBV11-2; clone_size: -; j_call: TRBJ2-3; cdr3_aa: CASSPLGRTDTQYF; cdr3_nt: TGTGCCAGCAGCCCCCTCGGGAGGACAGATACGCAGTATTTT
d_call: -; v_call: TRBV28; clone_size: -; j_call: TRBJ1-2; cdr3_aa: CASSSQGRDYGYTF; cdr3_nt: TGTGCCAGCAGTTCCCAGGGTAGGGACTATGGCTACACCTTC
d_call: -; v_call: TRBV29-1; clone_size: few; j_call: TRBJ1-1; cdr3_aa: CSARRGTEGNTEAFF; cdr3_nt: TGCAGCGCCCGGCGTGGGACGGAAGGGAACACTGAAGCTTTCTTT
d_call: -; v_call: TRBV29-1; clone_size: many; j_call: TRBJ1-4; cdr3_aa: CSVEDGGANEKLFF; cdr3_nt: TGCAGCGTTGAAGATGGTGGGGCTAATGAAAAACTGTTTTTT
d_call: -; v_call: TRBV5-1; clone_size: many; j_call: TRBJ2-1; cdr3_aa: CASSSRVSSYNEQFF; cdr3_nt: TGCGCCAGCAGCTCTCGGGTGAGCTCCTACAATGAGCAGTTCTTC
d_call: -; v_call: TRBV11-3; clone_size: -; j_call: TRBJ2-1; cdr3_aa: CASSRVDNEQFF; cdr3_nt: TGTGCCAGCAGCCGGGTTGACAATGAGCAGTTCTTC
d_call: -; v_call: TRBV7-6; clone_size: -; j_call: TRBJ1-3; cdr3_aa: CASSPSRRPSGNTIYF; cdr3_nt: TGTGCCAGCAGCCCGTCCCGACGGCCCTCTGGAAACACCATATATTTT
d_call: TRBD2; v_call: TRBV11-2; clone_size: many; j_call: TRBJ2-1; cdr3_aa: CASSLGWVRGRAGNEQFF; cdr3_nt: TGTGCCAGCAGCTTAGGTTGGGTTCGCGGGAGGGCCGGAAATGAGCAGTTCTTC
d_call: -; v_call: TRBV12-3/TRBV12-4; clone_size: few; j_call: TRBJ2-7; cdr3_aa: CASSPGHPYEQYF; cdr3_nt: TGTGCCAGCAGCCCGGGACACCCCTACGAGCAGTACTTC
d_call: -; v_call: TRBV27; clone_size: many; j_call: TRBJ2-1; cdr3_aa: CASSLVGALHEQFF; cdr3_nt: TGTGCCAGCAGTTTAGTTGGGGCGTTACATGAGCAGTTCTTC
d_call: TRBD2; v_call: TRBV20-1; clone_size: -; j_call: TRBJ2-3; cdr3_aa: CSARVLAGNTDTQYF; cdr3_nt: TGCAGTGCTAGGGTACTAGCGGGGAACACAGATACGCAGTATTTT
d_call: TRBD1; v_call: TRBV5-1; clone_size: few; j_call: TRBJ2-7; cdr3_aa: CASSQGTGNYEQYF; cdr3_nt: TGCGCCAGCAGCCAAGGGACAGGAAACTACGAGCAGTACTTC
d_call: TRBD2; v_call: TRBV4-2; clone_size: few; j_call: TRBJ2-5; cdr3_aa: CASSQGTSGGAYETQYF; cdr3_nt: TGTGCCAGCAGCCAAGGGACTAGCGGGGGGGCCTATGAGACCCAGTACTTC
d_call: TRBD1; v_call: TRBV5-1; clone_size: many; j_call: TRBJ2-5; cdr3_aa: CASSATGVAETQYF; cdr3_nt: TGCGCCAGCAGCGCTACAGGGGTGGCTGAGACCCAGTACTTC
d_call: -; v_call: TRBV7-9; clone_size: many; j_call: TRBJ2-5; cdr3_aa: CASSLAPSGQTQYF; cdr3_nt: TGTGCCAGCAGCTTAGCGCCAAGCGGGCAGACCCAGTACTTC
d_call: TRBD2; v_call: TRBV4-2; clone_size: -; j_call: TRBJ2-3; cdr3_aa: CASSQDLLRGGSTDTQYF; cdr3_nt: TGTGCCAGCAGCCAAGATCTTCTGCGGGGGGGTAGCACAGATACGCAGTATTTT